This entry lists 25 T cell receptor beta chains sequenced from one sample in a study of blood T cell repertoires in COVID-19. The data were produced by immunoSEQ multiplex PCR, yet TCRdb's version contains in-frame clones alone and is incomplete. The profile shows 150,000 or so clones, 84% of them singletons. Sequencing input: peripheral blood. These TCRs come from a woman in her sixties with acute or convalescent COVID-19.

V and J are TRBV5-1 and TRBJ1-2, with D tentatively TRBD1 (5 bases). CDR3 size: 13 residues. The germline V and J ends were trimmed by 0 bases and 2 bases, with 5 bases remaining between them. Germline assignment: CDR1 SGHRS and CDR2 YFSETQ. The CDR3 region has the DNA TGCGCCAGCAGCTTGGGACAGAACTATGGCTACACCTTC. Translating gives CASSLGQNYGYTF.

The CDR3: CASSSGQRINGYTF. The CDR3 coding sequence is TGTGCCAGCAGCTCAGGACAACGAATAAATGGCTACACCTTC. The chain combines TRBV7-2 with TRBJ1-2, with D possibly TRBD1 on 5 matching bases. Germline CDR1 reads SGHTA; CDR2 reads FQGNSA. This CDR3 comprises 14 residues. V dropped 4 bases and J dropped 6 bases, with 15 bases sitting between them. Full variable domain (outside the CDR3, taken from reference TRBV7-2 and TRBJ1-2): GAGVSQSPSNKVTEKGKDVELRCDPISGHTALYWYRQSLGQGLEFLIYFQGNSAPDKSGLPSDRFSAERTGGSVSTLTIQRTQQEDSAVYLCASSSGQRINGYTFGSGTRLTVV.

The chain uses TRBV5-4 and TRBJ2-5, with a weak D call TRBD2 (6 bases). Germline V CDR1 and CDR2: SGHNT, YYREEE (reference sequence). The CDR3 totals 15 residues. Trimming removed 5 bases from V and 0 bases from J, with 14 bases in between. The CDR3 loop is CASSPKRAHQETQYF. CDR3 sequence (DNA): TGTGCCAGCAGTCCTAAGCGGGCCCACCAAGAGACCCAGTACTTC.

Here the CDR3 DNA reads TGTGCCAGCATTTCATCCGGGGAGCCCTACGAGCAGTACTTC. Its protein is CASISSGEPYEQYF. The rearrangement links TRBV27 to TRBJ2-7, with D possibly being TRBD2 (5 bases). From germline, CDR1 is MNHEY and CDR2 SMNVEV (reference sequence). Trimming took off 7 bases at V and 2 bases at J, with 15 bases between the two ends. CDR3 length: 14 amino acids.

This clone was counted between two and nine times. The genes are TRBV4-1 and TRBJ1-4, with D possibly TRBD1 on 5 matching bases. Germline CDR1 reads MGHRA; CDR2 reads YSYEKL. Trimming removed 0 bases at V and 8 bases at J, with 22 bases between. This CDR3 spans 18 amino acids. CDR3 sequence: CASSQEAGGGTSGEKLFF. CDR3 sequence (DNA): TGCGCCAGCAGCCAAGAAGCTGGCGGAGGGACTAGTGGAGAAAAACTGTTTTTT.

This sequence joins TRBV9 and TRBJ2-1; D unclear. V was shortened by 3 bases and J by 1 base, with 11 bases between the two germline ends. Germline V gene data show CDR1 as SGDLS and CDR2 as YYNGEE. The CDR3 is 15 amino acids. The CDR3 sequence is CASSANLRSYNEQFF. CDR3 coding DNA: TGTGCCAGCAGCGCAAACTTGCGGTCCTACAATGAGCAGTTCTTC.

Comment on this clone: One junction end does not reproduce the germline sequence, and a read error may be involved. V gene TRBV28 combines with J gene TRBJ2-1; 12 bases fit TRBD2. Germline V gives CDR1 MDHEN, CDR2 SYDVKM. CDR3 length: 14 residues. The CDR3 region is CACRLAGEVNEQFF. The CDR3 region has the DNA TGTGCCTGCAGACTAGCGGGAGAAGTGAATGAGCAGTTCTTC.

The J gene is TRBJ1-2, the V gene TRBV11-2; D is unclear. Germline V gives CDR1 SGHAT, CDR2 FQNNGV. Trimming stripped 1 base from V and 7 bases from J, with 10 bases between. This CDR3 has 13 amino acids. In DNA, the CDR3 is TGTGCCAGCAGCTTAGCGGGAGTAGGTGGCTACACCTTC. Amino acid sequence: CASSLAGVGGYTF.

This rearrangement joins TRBV11-3 to TRBJ2-4, with TRBD2 matching over 7 bases. Germline lookup yields CDR1 SGHNT and CDR2 YENEEA. V was pared by 5 bases and J by 6 bases, with 13 bases of the junction left unmatched. The CDR3 length is 16 residues. The CDR3 DNA is TGTGCCAGCAGCCCACAGACTAGTCGGGGGGTAAACATTCAGTACTTC. Its protein product is CASSPQTSRGVNIQYF.

The V call is TRBV6-5, the J call TRBJ2-3; 7 bases agree with TRBD1. Germline lookup yields CDR1 MNHEY and CDR2 SVGAGI. V dropped 5 bases and J dropped 0; count of bases not matched to a gene: 5. CDR3 size: 15 residues. CDR3 bases: TGTGCCAGCAGTATCAACAGGGGAAGCACAGATACGCAGTATTTT. This translates into CASSINRGSTDTQYF.

V is TRBV27 and J is TRBJ2-7; 7 bases align to TRBD1. Trimming took 5 bases from V and 0 from J; bases not matched to a gene: 7. CDR1 and CDR2 from the germline V gene are MNHEY and SMNVEV (reference sequence). This CDR3 has 15 residues. CDR3 nucleotides: TGTGCCAGCAGTACCCACAGGGGTTTCTCCTACGAGCAGTACTTC. Translated, it gives CASSTHRGFSYEQYF.

The CDR3 spells CASSLGSRESNQPQHF. The CDR3 coding sequence is TGTGCCAGCAGCTTAGGGTCTCGGGAGAGCAATCAGCCCCAGCATTTT. This chain links TRBV7-2 with TRBJ1-5; D call uncertain. The V gene lost 1 base and the J gene lost 1 base, with 11 bases spanning the gap. Germline V gives CDR1 SGHTA, CDR2 FQGNSA. CDR3 length equals 16 residues.

The chain recombines TRBV2 with TRBJ2-1, with 10 bases lining up with TRBD2. Looked up from germline, CDR1 is SNHLY and CDR2 is FYNNEI. After removal of 2 bases from V and 5 bases from J, the junction contained 9 bases not matched to a gene. The CDR3 spans 17 residues. The CDR3 coding sequence is TGTGCCAGCAGTGAATGGGACGGACTAGCGGTCAACAATGAGCAGTTCTTC. Translating gives CASSEWDGLAVNNEQFF.

This chain links TRBV24-1 with TRBJ2-1; TRBD2 matches 11 bases. Germline V gives CDR1 KGHDR, CDR2 SFDVKD. The CDR3 is 16 amino acids. Trimming removed 1 base from V and 5 bases from J; junction bases left unmatched: 3. CDR3 in DNA: TGTGCCACCAGTGATTTTAGCGGGAGGGCTAACAATGAGCAGTTCTTC. Amino acids: CATSDFSGRANNEQFF.

V gene TRBV28 combines with J gene TRBJ1-5; weak D call: TRBD1 (6 bases). This CDR3 region has 15 residues. V dropped 7 bases and J dropped 3 bases, with 16 bases sitting between them. Germline CDR1 and CDR2: MDHEN and SYDVKM. The CDR3 coding sequence is TGTGCCAGCACCTCCGAGGGGGGGAACAATCAGCCCCAGCATTTT. It encodes CASTSEGGNNQPQHF.

This chain connects TRBV30 to TRBJ2-7; possibly TRBD2 for D (5 bases). CDR3 length: 16 residues. CDR1 is GTSNPN and CDR2 is SVGIG in the germline V gene (reference sequence). The V end lost 0 bases, the J end lost 0 bases, and 15 bases lay between the germline ends. The CDR3, as DNA: TGTGCCTGGAGTGTACGCCTAGCTGGGCCCTCCTACGAGCAGTACTTC. Protein sequence: CAWSVRLAGPSYEQYF.

V is TRBV30 and J is TRBJ1-1, with a tentative D call TRBD1 (6 bases). CDR3 length: 13 residues. Germline V gene lookup returns CDR1 GTSNPN and CDR2 SVGIG (reference sequence). V was shortened by 3 bases and J by 0 bases, with 8 bases between the two germline ends. The CDR3 reads CAWSGQLNTEAFF. The CDR3 bases are TGTGCCTGGAGCGGACAGCTGAACACTGAAGCTTTCTTT.

The rearrangement links TRBV30 to TRBJ1-5; D might be TRBD1 (6 bases). The CDR3 has 16 residues. Germline V lookup: CDR1 GTSNPN, CDR2 SVGIG (reference sequence). V lost 0 bases and J 5 bases, leaving 17 bases between the germline ends. CDR3 loop: CAWSVQGKGGDQPQHF. CDR3 in DNA: TGTGCCTGGAGTGTGCAGGGTAAGGGGGGGGATCAGCCCCAGCATTTT. The complete variable domain, with remaining parts taken from reference TRBV30 and TRBJ1-5, reads SQTIHQWPATLVQPVGSPLSLECTVEGTSNPNLYWYRQAAGRGLQLLFYSVGIGQISSEVPQNLSASRPQDRQFILSSKKLLLSDSGFYLCAWSVQGKGGDQPQHFGDGTRLSIL.

The chain employs TRBV10-3 and TRBJ1-2, with D possibly being TRBD1 (5 bases). This CDR3 is built from 13 residues. Germline loops: CDR1 ENHRY, CDR2 SYGVKD. Trimming took 6 bases from V and 4 from J, leaving 12 bases between them. The CDR3 is CAIRPPTAYGYTF. The CDR3 DNA is TGTGCCATCAGGCCCCCGACAGCCTATGGCTACACCTTC.

The genes are TRBV28 and TRBJ1-3; tentatively, D is TRBD1 (5 bases). CDR3 length equals 17 residues. V shed 5 bases and J shed 2 bases, with 19 bases lying between them. Germline V gene sequence: CDR1 MDHEN, CDR2 SYDVKM. CDR3 sequence reads: CASSIIWQTETGNTIYF. CDR3 sequence (DNA): TGTGCCAGCAGTATTATATGGCAGACAGAGACTGGAAACACCATATATTTT.

V usage is TRBV6-1 and J usage is TRBJ2-7; 9 bases are shared with TRBD2. J lost 2 bases, V lost 0 bases, and 5 bases had no gene match. CDR3 length: 16 residues. Per germline, CDR1 MNHNS and CDR2 SASEGT. The CDR3 spells CASSEALAGTTYEQYF. CDR3 bases: TGTGCCAGCAGTGAAGCACTAGCGGGTACCACCTACGAGCAGTACTTC.

The chain recombines TRBV4-1 with TRBJ2-7; 7 bases agree with TRBD2. Trimming cost V 0 bases and J 4 bases; bases outside gene matches: 9. The CDR3 runs to 16 residues. Germline CDR1 and CDR2: MGHRA and YSYEKL. CDR3 amino acids: CASSQDRGGRRYEQYF. CDR3 sequence (DNA): TGCGCCAGCAGCCAAGATCGGGGAGGGAGGAGATACGAGCAGTACTTC.

The CDR3 bases are TGTGCCAGCAGCTTATCAGGGGGCCCCGGAACCGCTTTCTTT. Its translation: CASSLSGGPGTAFF. J is TRBJ1-1 and V is TRBV7-3; 8 nucleotides agree with TRBD1. The CDR3 sequence is 14 residues long. With 2 bases clipped from V and 11 bases from J, the junction kept 10 bases outside the gene matches. The germline V gene has CDR1 SGHTA and CDR2 FQGTGA.

The chain couples TRBV30 to TRBJ2-3; a weak D match, TRBD2 (5 bases). This CDR3 spans 18 amino acids. The germline V gene has CDR1 GTSNPN and CDR2 SVGIG (reference sequence). V was cut by 0 bases and J by 0 bases, with 19 bases left in between. CDR3 nucleotides: TGTGCCTGGAGTGTACCCACTTTAGGGAGAACTAGCACAGATACGCAGTATTTT. Its protein is CAWSVPTLGRTSTDTQYF.

This chain joins TRBV7-2 and TRBJ1-1; the D gene is possibly TRBD1 (5 bases). Germline CDR1 and CDR2: SGHTA and FQGNSA. CDR3 size: 15 residues. V lost 4 bases, J lost 5 bases, and 17 bases lay in between. CDR3 nucleotides: TGTGCCAGCAGCTATGGGGGGTACCGAACAACTGAAGCTTTCTTT. This codes for CASSYGGYRTTEAFF.